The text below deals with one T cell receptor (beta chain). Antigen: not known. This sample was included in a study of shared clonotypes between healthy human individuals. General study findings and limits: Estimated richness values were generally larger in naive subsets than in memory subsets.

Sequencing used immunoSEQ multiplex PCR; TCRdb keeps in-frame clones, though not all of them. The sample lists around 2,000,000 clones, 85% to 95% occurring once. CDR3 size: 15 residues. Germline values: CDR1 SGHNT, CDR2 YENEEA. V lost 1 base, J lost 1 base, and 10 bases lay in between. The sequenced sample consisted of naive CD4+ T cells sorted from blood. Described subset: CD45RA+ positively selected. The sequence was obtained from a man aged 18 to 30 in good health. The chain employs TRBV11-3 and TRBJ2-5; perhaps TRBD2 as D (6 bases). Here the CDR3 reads CASSLGGTSQETQYF. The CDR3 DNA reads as TGTGCCAGCAGCTTAGGGGGGACTTCCCAAGAGACCCAGTACTTC.